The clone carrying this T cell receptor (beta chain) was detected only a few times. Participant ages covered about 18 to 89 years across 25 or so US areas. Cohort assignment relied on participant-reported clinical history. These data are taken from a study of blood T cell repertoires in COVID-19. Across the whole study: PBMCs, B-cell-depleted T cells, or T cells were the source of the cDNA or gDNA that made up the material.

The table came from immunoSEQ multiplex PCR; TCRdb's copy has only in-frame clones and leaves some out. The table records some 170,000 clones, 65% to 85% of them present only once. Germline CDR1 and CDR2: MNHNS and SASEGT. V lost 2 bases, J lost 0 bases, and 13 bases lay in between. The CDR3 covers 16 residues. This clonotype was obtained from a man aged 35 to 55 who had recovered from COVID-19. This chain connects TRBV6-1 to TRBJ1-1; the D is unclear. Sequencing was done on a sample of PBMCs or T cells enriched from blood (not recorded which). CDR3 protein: CASSEPAHPVNTEAFF. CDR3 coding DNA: TGTGCCAGCAGTGAACCCGCCCATCCGGTGAACACTGAAGCTTTCTTT.